This record looks at one T cell receptor (beta chain) sequence and its context. These data come from a study of cytomegalovirus exposure and HLA in healthy donors. 60 Vbeta and 13 Jbeta primers were used in PCR. Repertoires were generated with immunoSEQ multiplex PCR, while TCRdb's copy carries only in-frame clones and drops some. The data contain about 130,000 clones, 60% to 80% of them singletons. CDR1 and CDR2 from the germline V gene are MNHEY and SMNVEV (reference sequence). CDR3 length: 14 residues. V lost 8 bases and J lost 10; bases outside the gene matches: 14. This receptor was obtained from a female donor in good health and CMV-seronegative. The genes are TRBV27 and TRBJ2-1; 7 bases line up with TRBD1. Source material: PBMCs. CDR3 DNA sequence: TGTGCCAGCCAACACTTCACCGGGACAGACGAGCAGTTCTTC. It encodes CASQHFTGTDEQFF.